Below are 8 T cell receptor beta chains sequenced from a single sample in a study of blood T cell repertoires in COVID-19. Measured with immunoSEQ multiplex PCR; TCRdb has only the in-frame clones, and not every one. In the table there are over 100,000 clones, around 87% of which are singletons. Sequences were obtained from peripheral blood. The receptors stem from a woman between 45 and 60 years old with COVID-19, enrolled during active disease.

This chain joins TRBV6-5 and TRBJ2-5; TRBD1 aligns across 7 bases. CDR3 size: 13 residues. V was pared by 6 bases and J by 1 base, with 2 bases of the junction left unmatched. Germline values: CDR1 MNHEY, CDR2 SVGAGI. CDR3 sequence (DNA): TGTGCCAGCAGGGGGGACAGCCAAGAGACCCAGTACTTC. Amino acids: CASRGDSQETQYF.

This rearrangement joins TRBV5-4 to TRBJ2-7; D not resolved. Trimming pared 4 bases from V and 6 bases from J, leaving 14 bases between. The CDR3 length is 13 residues. Looked up from germline, CDR1 is SGHNT and CDR2 is YYREEE (reference sequence). The CDR3 spells CASSPRLNLEQYF. For the CDR3, the DNA is TGTGCCAGCAGCCCTCGACTGAACCTCGAGCAGTACTTC.

This chain uses TRBV14 with TRBJ2-5; TRBD1 is a possible D gene (5 bases). This CDR3 is 12 amino acids long. Deletions cut 2 bases from V and 4 bases from J, with 5 bases between. Germline values: CDR1 SGHDN, CDR2 FVKESK. CDR3 amino acids: CASSQRGETQYF. CDR3 in DNA: TGTGCCAGCAGCCAAAGGGGAGAGACCCAGTACTTC.

The chain links TRBV3-1 (or the pseudogene TRBV3-2) to TRBJ1-2, with no clear D. The CDR3 consists of 14 residues. From germline, CDR1 is LGHDT and CDR2 YNNKEL (reference sequence). Trimming left V 3 bases short and J 5 bases short, with 13 bases between. CDR3 sequence reads: CASSHVERGYGYTF. The DNA for the CDR3 is TGTGCCAGCAGCCACGTTGAGCGAGGGTATGGCTACACCTTC.

This chain joins TRBV11-3 and TRBJ2-4; 7 bases map to TRBD1. The V gene's germline CDR1 is SGHNT and CDR2 YENEEA. The CDR3 is made up of 14 amino acids. The V gene end was trimmed by 4 bases and the J gene end by 6 bases; junction bases not matched to a gene: 6. The CDR3 nucleotides read TGTGCCAGCAGCTCCGGGACAGTAGTAAACATTCAGTACTTC. Translated: CASSSGTVVNIQYF.

This clone was seen only once. V usage is TRBV7-2 and J usage is TRBJ2-2; a weak D match, TRBD1 (5 bases). Germline V lookup: CDR1 SGHTA, CDR2 FQGNSA. V lost 3 bases, J lost 7 bases, and 9 bases lay in between. The length of the CDR3 is 13 residues. CDR3 loop: CASSFRVVGELFF. The CDR3 DNA is TGTGCCAGCAGCTTCAGGGTTGTCGGGGAGCTGTTTTTT.

V gene TRBV30 combines with J gene TRBJ2-7; 8 bases match TRBD1. The junction had 11 bases not matched to a gene; V was cut back by 3 bases and J by 7 bases. From germline, CDR1 is GTSNPN and CDR2 SVGIG (reference sequence). The CDR3 is 14 residues long. The CDR3 loop is CAWSRGQGAGEQYF. The CDR3 nucleotides read TGTGCCTGGAGCCGCGGGCAGGGGGCAGGAGAGCAGTACTTC.

The chain couples TRBV6-1 to TRBJ1-4; the match to TRBD1 covers 10 bases. This CDR3 region has 14 residues. Germline CDR1 reads MNHNS; CDR2 reads SASEGT. The trim removed 1 base at V and 7 bases at J, leaving 0 bases unmatched. In DNA form, the CDR3 reads TGTGCCAGCAGTGAAGGACAGGGGGCTGAAAAACTGTTTTTT. This encodes CASSEGQGAEKLFF.